One and the same sample provided the 17 T cell receptor beta chains below, sequenced in a study of glioma-infiltrating T cells. Amplification of TCR alpha and beta CDR3 regions from RNA used iRepertoire nested multiplex PCR. TCRdb reanalysed the multiplex PCR reads using MiXCR and keeps one entry per CDR3 protein. This sample has about 130,000 distinct CDR3 sequences, with roughly 25% found just once. The material sequenced was glioma tissue, nonneoplastic brain tissue, or PBMCs (not recorded which). The receptors originated from a human donor with low-grade glioma or glioblastoma, undergoing nonglioma brain surgery, or in good health (not recorded which).

This clonotype has only a few counts. The V and J genes are TRBV12-3 or TRBV12-4 and TRBJ1-5, with D uncertain. The CDR3 is 17 amino acids. Trimming took off 7 bases at V and 0 bases at J, with 19 bases between the two ends. CDR3 bases: TGTGCCAGCACTCTCATCTACGACGGTTATAGCAATCAGCCCCAGCATTTT. It encodes CASTLIYDGYSNQPQHF.

As concerns this clonotype: This clone may be a read error of a much larger clone one base away. The rearrangement joins TRBV18 to TRBJ1-1; 10 bases are a match to TRBD1. The CDR3 loop spans 17 amino acids. The J segment lost 5 bases and the V segment lost 2 bases, leaving 11 bases of the junction unmatched. Germline V gene lookup returns CDR1 KGHSH and CDR2 LQKENI. The CDR3 bases are TGTGCCAGCTCACCAAGCGTACCGGGACAGGGGAAAACTGAAGCTTTCTTT. This sequence encodes CASSPSVPGQGKTEAFF.

In its sample, this clonotype was seen many times. V is TRBV12-3 or TRBV12-4 and J is TRBJ2-3; 12 bases line up with TRBD2. V gave up 3 bases and J gave up 4 bases; unmatched junction bases: 8. The CDR3 contains 17 residues. The CDR3, as DNA: TGTGCCAGCAGTTTCGCCCAGACTAGCGGGAGAGCAGATACGCAGTATTTT. It codes for CASSFAQTSGRADTQYF.

Ten or more counts support this clonotype. This sequence joins TRBV10-3 and TRBJ2-7; TRBD2 matches at 8 bases. The CDR3 length is 16 residues. V shed 0 bases, J shed 2 bases, and the junction held 6 bases outside the gene matches. From germline, CDR1 is ENHRY and CDR2 SYGVKD. CDR3 sequence (DNA): TGTGCCATCAGTGAGTCTACTAGCGGAACGACCTACGAGCAGTACTTC. It is translated as CAISESTSGTTYEQYF.

This clonotype was detected only a few times. The chain couples TRBV27 to TRBJ1-1; 7 bases fit TRBD1. Germline V gene data show CDR1 as MNHEY and CDR2 as SMNVEV (reference sequence). The V and J ends lost 7 bases and 0 bases, in that order; junction bases with no gene match: 5. The CDR3 has 14 amino acids. The CDR3 DNA reads as TGTGCCAGCAAGAAAGGGGGCCTGAACACTGAAGCTTTCTTT. It translates to CASKKGGLNTEAFF.

Many counts were recorded for this clonotype. At one boundary the junction diverges from the germline segment, which might be a read error. J is TRBJ2-5 and V is TRBV7-8, with a possible D match to TRBD2 (6 bases). The CDR3 consists of 15 residues. In germline, CDR1 is SGHVS, CDR2 FQNEAQ. CDR3 sequence (DNA): TGTGCCAGCAGCTTAGAAATAGCGGCTCAAGAAACCCAGTACTTC. Translation: CASSLEIAAQETQYF.

The chain uses TRBV9 and TRBJ2-7; D might be TRBD1 or TRBD2, each matching 5 bases. Deletions cut 2 bases from V and 7 bases from J, with 16 bases between. The CDR3 totals 14 residues. The germline gives CDR1 SGDLS, CDR2 YYNGEE. The CDR3 sequence is CASSVGRGPGEQYF. CDR3 coding DNA: TGTGCCAGCAGCGTCGGCCGGGGACCGGGGGAGCAGTACTTC.

In this sample, this clonotype turned up many times. The rearrangement joins TRBV20-1 to TRBJ2-1, with 11 bases that match TRBD2. The CDR3 runs 16 residues. V lost 2 bases to trimming and J lost 5 bases; unmatched junction nucleotides: 8. Germline assignment: CDR1 DFQATT and CDR2 SNEGSKA (reference sequence). This CDR3 reads CSARSVAGGINNEQFF. CDR3 DNA: TGCAGTGCTAGATCCGTAGCGGGAGGGATCAACAATGAGCAGTTCTTC.

This clonotype was counted many times. The V call is TRBV4-2, the J call TRBJ2-3; 14 positions agree with TRBD2. Trimming removed 4 bases from V and 3 bases from J; junction bases left unmatched: 12. This CDR3 comprises 19 residues. In germline, CDR1 is LGHNA, CDR2 YNFKEQ. The CDR3 nucleotides are TGTGCCAGCAGCCTACATGGGACTAGCGGGAGAGTATGGACAGATACGCAGTATTTT. Encoded protein: CASSLHGTSGRVWTDTQYF.

A note on this clonotype: This may come from a read error, since a much larger clone is one base off. The chain combines TRBV6-2 or TRBV6-3 with TRBJ2-3, with 9 bases lining up with TRBD2. Germline V gives CDR1 MNHEY, CDR2 SVGEGT. The CDR3 is made up of 16 amino acids. The CDR3 DNA sequence: TGTGCCATCAGTTACTCAGCTAGCGGGGCGACAGATACGCAGTATTTT. Its translation: CAISYSASGATDTQYF.

The chain is built from TRBV29-1 and TRBJ2-5, with 8 nucleotides matching TRBD2. The CDR3 is 15 amino acids. Germline V lookup: CDR1 SQVTM, CDR2 ANQGSEA. The V segment lost 6 bases and the J segment 3 bases; nucleotides outside the gene matches: 12. Here the CDR3 DNA reads TGCAGCGTACCACCAAGCGGGAGAAAAGAAGAGACCCAGTACTTC. Translated: CSVPPSGRKEETQYF. The full variable domain, rest sourced from reference TRBV29-1 and TRBJ2-5, is SAVISQKPSRDICQRGTSLTIQCQVDSQVTMMFWYRQQPGQSLTLIATANQGSEATYESGFVIDKFPISRPNLTFSTLTVSNMSPEDSSIYLCSVPPSGRKEETQYFGPGTRLLVL.

The table lists this clonotype with many counts. V is TRBV20-1 and J is TRBJ1-1; D call uncertain. The CDR3 totals 13 residues. Germline lookup yields CDR1 DFQATT and CDR2 SNEGSKA (reference sequence). V lost 3 bases to trimming and J lost 1 base, with 9 bases between them. In DNA, the CDR3 is TGCAGTGCTAGTCGTCCTGAGAACACTGAAGCTTTCTTT. Protein: CSASRPENTEAFF.

This clonotype came up many times. This rearrangement joins TRBV6-1 to TRBJ2-5; maybe TRBD1 (6 bases). Looked up from germline, CDR1 is MNHNS and CDR2 is SASEGT. The CDR3 has 14 residues. V was trimmed by 5 bases and J by 1 base, leaving 11 bases between them. The CDR3 coding sequence is TGTGCCAGCAGTCCTACAGGGCTCCAAGAGACCCAGTACTTC. Its protein product is CASSPTGLQETQYF.

Only a few counts were recorded for this clonotype. The gene calls are TRBV2 and TRBJ2-7, with TRBD2 matching over 7 bases. The junction had 9 bases not matched to a gene; V was cut back by 3 bases and J by 1 base. The CDR3 is made up of 16 amino acids. Germline loops: CDR1 SNHLY, CDR2 FYNNEI. The CDR3 DNA sequence: TGTGCCAGCAGTGAGGAGGGATGGGGGGGGTCCTACGAGCAGTACTTC. This translates into CASSEEGWGGSYEQYF. The full variable domain, rest sourced from reference TRBV2 and TRBJ2-7, is EPEVTQTPSHQVTQMGQEVILRCVPISNHLYFYWYRQILGQKVEFLVSFYNNEISEKSEIFDDQFSVERPDGSNFTLKIRSTKLEDSAMYFCASSEEGWGGSYEQYFGPGTRLTVT.

The rearrangement links TRBV6-1 to TRBJ1-6; D might be TRBD1 (5 bases). Per germline, CDR1 MNHNS and CDR2 SASEGT. There are 15 residues in the CDR3. Trimming pared 10 bases from V and 10 bases from J, leaving 23 bases between. CDR3 DNA sequence: TGTGCCACCACCCCGGGGGAGTTTAGGAAGTCACCCCTCCACTTT. As protein: CATTPGEFRKSPLHF.

On this clonotype itself: It may be a read error: a sequence one base away is much more abundant. The chain is built from TRBV4-1 and TRBJ2-1; TRBD2 agrees at 8 bases. CDR3 size: 19 residues. CDR1 is MGHRA and CDR2 is YSYEKL in the germline V gene. The CDR3 DNA follows: TGCGCCAGCAGCCAAGAGGCAGACCGGTTAGCGGGGTCCTTCAATGAGCAGTTCTTC. This encodes CASSQEADRLAGSFNEQFF.

Details on this clonotype: This clone may be a read error of a much larger clone one base away. V and J are TRBV15 and TRBJ2-4; D perhaps matches TRBD1 (6 bases). CDR1 and CDR2 from the germline V gene are LNHNV and YYDKDF (reference sequence). CDR3 length: 14 residues. The CDR3 loop reads CASSRGGGGNIQYF. CDR3 DNA sequence: TGTGCCTCCAGCAGGGGCGGCGGCGGAAACATTCAGTACTTC.